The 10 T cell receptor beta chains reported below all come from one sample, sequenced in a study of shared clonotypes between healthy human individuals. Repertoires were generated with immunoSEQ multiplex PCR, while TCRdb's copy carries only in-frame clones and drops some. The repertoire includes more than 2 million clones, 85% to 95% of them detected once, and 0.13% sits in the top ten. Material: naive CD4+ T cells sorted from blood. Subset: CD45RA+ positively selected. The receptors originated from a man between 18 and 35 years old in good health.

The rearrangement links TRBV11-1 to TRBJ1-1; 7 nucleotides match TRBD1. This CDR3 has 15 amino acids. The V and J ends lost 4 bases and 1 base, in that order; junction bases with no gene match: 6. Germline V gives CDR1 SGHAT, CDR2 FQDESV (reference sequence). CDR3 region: CASSSRQGWNTEAFF. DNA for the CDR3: TGTGCCAGCAGCTCGAGACAGGGATGGAACACTGAAGCTTTCTTT.

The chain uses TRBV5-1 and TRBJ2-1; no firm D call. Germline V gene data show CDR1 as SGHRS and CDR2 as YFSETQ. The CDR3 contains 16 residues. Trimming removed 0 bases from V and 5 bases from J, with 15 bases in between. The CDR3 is CASSLAFSARDNEQFF. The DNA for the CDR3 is TGCGCCAGCAGCTTGGCCTTTAGTGCTAGAGACAATGAGCAGTTCTTC.

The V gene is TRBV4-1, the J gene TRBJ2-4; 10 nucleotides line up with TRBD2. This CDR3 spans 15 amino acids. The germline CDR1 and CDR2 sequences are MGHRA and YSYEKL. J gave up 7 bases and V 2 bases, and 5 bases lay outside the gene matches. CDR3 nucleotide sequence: TGCGCCAGCAGCCAAAACCTAGCGGGAGTGAACATTCAGTACTTC. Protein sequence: CASSQNLAGVNIQYF.

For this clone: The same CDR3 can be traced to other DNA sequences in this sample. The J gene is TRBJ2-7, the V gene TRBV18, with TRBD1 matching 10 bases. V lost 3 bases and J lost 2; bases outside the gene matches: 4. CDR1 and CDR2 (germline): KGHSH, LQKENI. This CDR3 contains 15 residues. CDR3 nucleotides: TGTGCCAGCTCACCCGGGACAGGGGAAACCTACGAGCAGTACTTC. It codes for CASSPGTGETYEQYF.

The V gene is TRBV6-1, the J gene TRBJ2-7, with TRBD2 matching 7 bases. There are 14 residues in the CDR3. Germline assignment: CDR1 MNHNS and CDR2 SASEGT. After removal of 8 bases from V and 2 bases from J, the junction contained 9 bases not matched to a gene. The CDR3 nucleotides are TGTGCCAGCCTCGCGGGAGCCCATCCCTACGAGCAGTACTTC. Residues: CASLAGAHPYEQYF.

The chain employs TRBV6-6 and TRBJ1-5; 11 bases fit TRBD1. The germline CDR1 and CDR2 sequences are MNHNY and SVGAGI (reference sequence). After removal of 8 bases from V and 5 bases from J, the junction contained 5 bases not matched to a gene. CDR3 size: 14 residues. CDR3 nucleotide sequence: TGTGCCAGCCGGGGACAGGGGGACCATCAGCCCCAGCATTTT. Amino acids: CASRGQGDHQPQHF.

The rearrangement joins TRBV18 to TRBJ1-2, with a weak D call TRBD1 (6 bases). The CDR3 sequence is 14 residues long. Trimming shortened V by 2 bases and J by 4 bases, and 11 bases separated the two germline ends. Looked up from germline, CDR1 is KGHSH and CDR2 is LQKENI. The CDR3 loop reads CASSPEGDTYGYTF. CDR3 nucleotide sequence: TGTGCCAGCTCACCAGAGGGGGACACCTATGGCTACACCTTC.

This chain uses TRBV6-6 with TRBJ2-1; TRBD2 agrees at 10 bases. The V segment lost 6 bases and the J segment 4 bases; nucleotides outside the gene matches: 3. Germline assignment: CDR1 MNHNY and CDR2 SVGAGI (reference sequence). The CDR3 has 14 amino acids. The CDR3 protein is CASSRAGGYNEQFF. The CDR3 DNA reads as TGTGCCAGCAGCAGAGCGGGAGGGTACAATGAGCAGTTCTTC.

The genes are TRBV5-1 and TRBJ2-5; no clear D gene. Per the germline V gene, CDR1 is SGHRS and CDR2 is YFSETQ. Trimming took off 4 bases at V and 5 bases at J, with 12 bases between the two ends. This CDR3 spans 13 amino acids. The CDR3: CASSISLGETQYF. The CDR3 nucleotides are TGCGCCAGCAGCATAAGCCTAGGGGAGACCCAGTACTTC.

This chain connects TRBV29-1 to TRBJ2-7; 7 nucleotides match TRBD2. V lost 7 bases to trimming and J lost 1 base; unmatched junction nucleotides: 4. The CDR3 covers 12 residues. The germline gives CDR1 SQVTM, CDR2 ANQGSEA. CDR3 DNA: TGCAGCGGGCTAGCGGCTTCCTACGAGCAGTACTTC. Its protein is CSGLAASYEQYF.